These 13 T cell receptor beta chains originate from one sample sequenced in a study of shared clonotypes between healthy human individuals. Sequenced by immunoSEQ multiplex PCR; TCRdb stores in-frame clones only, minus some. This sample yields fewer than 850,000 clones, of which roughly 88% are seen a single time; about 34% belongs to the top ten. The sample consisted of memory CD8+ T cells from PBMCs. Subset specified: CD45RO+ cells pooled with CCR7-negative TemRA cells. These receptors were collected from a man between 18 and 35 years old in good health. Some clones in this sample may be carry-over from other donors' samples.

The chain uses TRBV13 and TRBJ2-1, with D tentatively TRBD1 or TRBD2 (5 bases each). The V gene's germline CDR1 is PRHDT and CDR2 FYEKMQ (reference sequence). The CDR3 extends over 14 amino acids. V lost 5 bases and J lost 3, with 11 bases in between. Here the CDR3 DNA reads TGTGCCAGCAGCGGACCGGGACGCTACAATGAGCAGTTCTTC. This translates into CASSGPGRYNEQFF.

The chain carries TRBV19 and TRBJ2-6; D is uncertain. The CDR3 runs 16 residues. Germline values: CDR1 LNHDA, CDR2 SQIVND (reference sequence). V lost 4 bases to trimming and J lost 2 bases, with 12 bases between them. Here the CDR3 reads CASSKPGGAGANVLTF. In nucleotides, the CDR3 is TGTGCCAGTAGTAAGCCTGGCGGAGCTGGGGCCAACGTCCTGACTTTC. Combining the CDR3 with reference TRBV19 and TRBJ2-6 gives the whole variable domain DGGITQSPKYLFRKEGQNVTLSCEQNLNHDAMYWYRQDPGQGLRLIYYSQIVNDFQKGDIAEGYSVSREKKESFPLTVTSAQKNPTAFYLCASSKPGGAGANVLTFGAGSRLTVL.

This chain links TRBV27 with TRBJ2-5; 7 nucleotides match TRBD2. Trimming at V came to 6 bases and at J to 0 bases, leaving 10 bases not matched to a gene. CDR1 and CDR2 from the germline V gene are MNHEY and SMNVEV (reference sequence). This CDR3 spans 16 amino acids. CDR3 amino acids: CASSPSAGDNQETQYF. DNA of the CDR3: TGTGCCAGCAGCCCATCCGCGGGAGACAACCAAGAGACCCAGTACTTC.

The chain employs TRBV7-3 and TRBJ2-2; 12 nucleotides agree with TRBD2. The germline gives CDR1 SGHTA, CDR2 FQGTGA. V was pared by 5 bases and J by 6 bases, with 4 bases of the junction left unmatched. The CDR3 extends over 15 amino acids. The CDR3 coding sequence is TGTGCCAGCAGCGTTGGGACTAGCGGGTCCGGGGAGCTGTTTTTT. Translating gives CASSVGTSGSGELFF.

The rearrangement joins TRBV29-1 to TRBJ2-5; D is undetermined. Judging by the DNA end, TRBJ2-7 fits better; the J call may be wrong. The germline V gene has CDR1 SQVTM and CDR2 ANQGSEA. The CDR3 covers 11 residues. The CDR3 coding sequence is TGCAGCGTTGAGGGCTCCTACGAGCAGTACTTC. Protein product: CSVEGSYEQYF.

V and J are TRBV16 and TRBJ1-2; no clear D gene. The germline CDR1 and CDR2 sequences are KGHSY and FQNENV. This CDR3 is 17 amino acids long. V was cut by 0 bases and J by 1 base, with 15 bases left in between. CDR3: CASSQSVMTELNYGYTF. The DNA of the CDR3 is TGTGCCAGCAGCCAATCAGTAATGACGGAGCTTAACTATGGCTACACCTTC.

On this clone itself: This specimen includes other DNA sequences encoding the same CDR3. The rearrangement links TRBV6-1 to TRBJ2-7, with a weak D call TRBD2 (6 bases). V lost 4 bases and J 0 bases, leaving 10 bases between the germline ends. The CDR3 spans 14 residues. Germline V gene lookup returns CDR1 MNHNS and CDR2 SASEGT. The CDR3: CASSGRGSSYEQYF. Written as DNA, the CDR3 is TGTGCCAGCAGTGGTCGGGGGAGCTCCTACGAGCAGTACTTC.

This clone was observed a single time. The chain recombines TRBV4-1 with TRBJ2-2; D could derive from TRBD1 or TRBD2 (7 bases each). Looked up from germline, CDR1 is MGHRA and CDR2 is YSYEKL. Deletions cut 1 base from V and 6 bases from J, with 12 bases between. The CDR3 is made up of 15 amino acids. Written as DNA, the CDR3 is TGCGCCAGCAGCCAAGGGCCAGGGGGGGCCGGGGAGCTGTTTTTT. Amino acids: CASSQGPGGAGELFF.

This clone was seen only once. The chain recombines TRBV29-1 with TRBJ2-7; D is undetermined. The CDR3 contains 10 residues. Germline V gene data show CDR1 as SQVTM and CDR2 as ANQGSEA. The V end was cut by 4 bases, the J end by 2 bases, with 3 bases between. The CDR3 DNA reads TGCAGCGTTGTGGCCTACGAGCAGTACTTC. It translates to CSVVAYEQYF.

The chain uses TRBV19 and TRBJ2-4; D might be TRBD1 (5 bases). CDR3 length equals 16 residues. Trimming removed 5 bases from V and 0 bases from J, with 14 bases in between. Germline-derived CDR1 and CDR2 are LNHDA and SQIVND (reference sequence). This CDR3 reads CASSPLTGRAKNIQYF. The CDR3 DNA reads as TGTGCCAGTAGTCCCTTAACAGGTAGAGCCAAAAACATTCAGTACTTC.

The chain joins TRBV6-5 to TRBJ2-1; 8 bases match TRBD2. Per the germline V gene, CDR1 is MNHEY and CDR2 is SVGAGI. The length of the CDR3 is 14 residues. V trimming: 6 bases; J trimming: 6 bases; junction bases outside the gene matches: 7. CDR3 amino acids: CASSGGGEFNEQFF. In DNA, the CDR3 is TGTGCCAGCAGCGGGGGGGGAGAGTTCAATGAGCAGTTCTTC.

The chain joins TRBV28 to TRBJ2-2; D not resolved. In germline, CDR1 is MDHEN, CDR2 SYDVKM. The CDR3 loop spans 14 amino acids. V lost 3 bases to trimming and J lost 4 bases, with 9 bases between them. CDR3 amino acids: CASSFSESTGELFF. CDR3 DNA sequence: TGTGCCAGCAGTTTCTCAGAATCCACCGGGGAGCTGTTTTTT.

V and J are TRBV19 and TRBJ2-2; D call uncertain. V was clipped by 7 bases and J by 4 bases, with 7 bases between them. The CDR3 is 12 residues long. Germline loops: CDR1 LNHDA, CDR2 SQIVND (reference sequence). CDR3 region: CASNLFTGELFF. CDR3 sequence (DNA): TGTGCCAGTAACCTGTTCACCGGGGAGCTGTTTTTT.